This T cell receptor (beta chain) was recorded in a study of blood T cell repertoires in COVID-19. Study in general: Samples came from the United States, Italy and Spain, spanning acute and convalescent COVID-19.

V was shortened by 4 bases and J by 4 bases, with 12 bases between the two germline ends. CDR3 length: 14 amino acids. CDR1 and CDR2 from the germline V gene are SGDLS and YYNGEE. The assay was immunoSEQ multiplex PCR, and TCRdb's table has in-frame clones only and misses some. The data hold some 320,000 clones, with roughly 90% observed a single time. Source material: PBMCs or T cells enriched from blood (not recorded which). This TCR was recovered from a man aged 55 to 70 who had recovered from COVID-19. The chain couples TRBV9 to TRBJ2-1; weak D call: TRBD2 (5 bases). CDR3 sequence reads: CASSQTGKYNEQFF. The CDR3 DNA reads TGTGCCAGCAGCCAGACGGGGAAATACAATGAGCAGTTCTTC.